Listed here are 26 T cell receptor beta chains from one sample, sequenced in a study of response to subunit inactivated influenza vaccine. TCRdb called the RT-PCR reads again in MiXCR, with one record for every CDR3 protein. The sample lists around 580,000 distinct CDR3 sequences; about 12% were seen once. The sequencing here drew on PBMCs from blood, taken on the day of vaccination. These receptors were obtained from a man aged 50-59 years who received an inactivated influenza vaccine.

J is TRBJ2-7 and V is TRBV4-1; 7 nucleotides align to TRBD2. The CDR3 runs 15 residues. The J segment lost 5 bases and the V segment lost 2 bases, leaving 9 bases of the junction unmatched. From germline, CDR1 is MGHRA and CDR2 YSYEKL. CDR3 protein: CASSQFAGDEDEQYF. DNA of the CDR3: TGCGCCAGCAGCCAATTCGCGGGGGACGAAGACGAGCAGTACTTC.

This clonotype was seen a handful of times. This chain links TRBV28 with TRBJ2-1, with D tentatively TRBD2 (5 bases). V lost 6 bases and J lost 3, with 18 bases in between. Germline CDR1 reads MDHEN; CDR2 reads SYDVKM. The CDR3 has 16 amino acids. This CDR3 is CASSPNGVHYYNEQFF. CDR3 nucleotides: TGTGCCAGCAGCCCCAACGGGGTCCACTACTACAATGAGCAGTTCTTC.

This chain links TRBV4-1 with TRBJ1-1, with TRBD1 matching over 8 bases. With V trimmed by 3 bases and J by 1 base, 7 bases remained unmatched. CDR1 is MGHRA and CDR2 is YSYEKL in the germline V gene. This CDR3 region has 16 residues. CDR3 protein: CASSQPRTGWNTEAFF. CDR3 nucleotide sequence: TGCGCCAGCAGCCAGCCCCGGACAGGGTGGAACACTGAAGCTTTCTTT.

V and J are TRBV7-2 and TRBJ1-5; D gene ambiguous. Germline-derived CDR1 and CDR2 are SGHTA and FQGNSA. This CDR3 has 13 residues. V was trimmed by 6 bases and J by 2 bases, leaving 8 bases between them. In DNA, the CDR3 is TGTGCCAGCAGTGCGTGGGGCAATCAGCCCCAGCATTTT. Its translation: CASSAWGNQPQHF.

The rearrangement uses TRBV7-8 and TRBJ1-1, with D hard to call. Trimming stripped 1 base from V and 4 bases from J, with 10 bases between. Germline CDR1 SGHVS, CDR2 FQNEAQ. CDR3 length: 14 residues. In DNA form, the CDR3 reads TGTGCCAGCAGCTTAGACGGGCGGGGCACTGAAGCTTTCTTT. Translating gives CASSLDGRGTEAFF.

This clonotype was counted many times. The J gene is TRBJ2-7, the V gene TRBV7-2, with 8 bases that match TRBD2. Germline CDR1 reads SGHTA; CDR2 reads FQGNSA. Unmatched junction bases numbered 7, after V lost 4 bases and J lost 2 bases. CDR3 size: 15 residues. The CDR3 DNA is TGTGCCAGCAGCTCCCGGGGGGGACCGACCTACGAGCAGTACTTC. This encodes CASSSRGGPTYEQYF.

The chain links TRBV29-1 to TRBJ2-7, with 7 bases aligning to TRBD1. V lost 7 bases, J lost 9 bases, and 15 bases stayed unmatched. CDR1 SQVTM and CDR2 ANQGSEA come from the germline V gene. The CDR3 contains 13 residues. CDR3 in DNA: TGCAGCGGAATCGGGACAGATTCCTATGGGCAGTACTTC. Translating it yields CSGIGTDSYGQYF.

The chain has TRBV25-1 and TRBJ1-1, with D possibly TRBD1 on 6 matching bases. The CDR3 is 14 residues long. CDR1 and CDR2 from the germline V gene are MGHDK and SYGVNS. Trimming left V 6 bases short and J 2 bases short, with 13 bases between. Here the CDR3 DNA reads TGTGCCAGCAGGGCCACAGGGTACAACACTGAAGCTTTCTTT. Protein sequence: CASRATGYNTEAFF.

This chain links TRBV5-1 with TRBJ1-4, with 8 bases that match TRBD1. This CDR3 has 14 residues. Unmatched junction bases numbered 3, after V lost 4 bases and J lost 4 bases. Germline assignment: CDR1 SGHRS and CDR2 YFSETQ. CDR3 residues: CASSKQGDNEKLFF. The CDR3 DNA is TGCGCCAGCAGCAAACAGGGGGATAATGAAAAACTGTTTTTT.

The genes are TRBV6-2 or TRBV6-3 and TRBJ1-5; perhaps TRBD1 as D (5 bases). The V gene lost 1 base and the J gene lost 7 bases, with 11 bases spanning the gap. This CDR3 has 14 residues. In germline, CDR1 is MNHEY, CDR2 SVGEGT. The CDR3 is CASSYFQGGQPQHF. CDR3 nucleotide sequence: TGTGCCAGCAGTTACTTTCAGGGAGGCCAGCCCCAGCATTTT.

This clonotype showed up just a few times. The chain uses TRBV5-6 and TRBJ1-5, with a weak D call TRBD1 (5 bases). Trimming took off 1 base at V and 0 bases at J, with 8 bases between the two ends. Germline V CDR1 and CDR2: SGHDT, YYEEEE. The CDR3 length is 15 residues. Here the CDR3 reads CASSLRTYSNQPQHF. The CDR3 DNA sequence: TGTGCCAGCAGCTTGAGGACATATAGCAATCAGCCCCAGCATTTT.

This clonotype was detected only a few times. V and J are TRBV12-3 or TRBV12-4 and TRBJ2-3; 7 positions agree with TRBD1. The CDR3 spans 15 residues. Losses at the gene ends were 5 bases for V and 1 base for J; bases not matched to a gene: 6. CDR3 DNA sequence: TGTGCCAGCAGTCTACAGGGGTTGGGCACAGATACGCAGTATTTT. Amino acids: CASSLQGLGTDTQYF.

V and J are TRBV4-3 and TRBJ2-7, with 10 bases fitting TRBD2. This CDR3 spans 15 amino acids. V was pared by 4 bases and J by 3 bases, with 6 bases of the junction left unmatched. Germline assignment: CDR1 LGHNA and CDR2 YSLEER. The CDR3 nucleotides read TGCGCCAGCAGCCGCCGACTAGCGGGTGGCTACGAGCAGTACTTC. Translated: CASSRRLAGGYEQYF.

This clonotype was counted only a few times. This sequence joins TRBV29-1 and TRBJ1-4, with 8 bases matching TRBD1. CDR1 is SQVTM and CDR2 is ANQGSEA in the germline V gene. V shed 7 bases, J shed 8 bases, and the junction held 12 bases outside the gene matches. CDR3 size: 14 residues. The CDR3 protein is CSGQSGGESEKLFF. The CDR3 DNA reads TGCAGCGGCCAGTCAGGGGGCGAGAGCGAAAAACTGTTTTTT.

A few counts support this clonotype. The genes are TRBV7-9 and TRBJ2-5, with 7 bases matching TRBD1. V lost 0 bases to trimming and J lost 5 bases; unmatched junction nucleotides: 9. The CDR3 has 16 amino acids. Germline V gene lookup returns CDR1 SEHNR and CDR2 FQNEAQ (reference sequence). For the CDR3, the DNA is TGTGCCAGCAGCTTAGCTGGGGACAGCCCAAGGGAGACCCAGTACTTC. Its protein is CASSLAGDSPRETQYF.

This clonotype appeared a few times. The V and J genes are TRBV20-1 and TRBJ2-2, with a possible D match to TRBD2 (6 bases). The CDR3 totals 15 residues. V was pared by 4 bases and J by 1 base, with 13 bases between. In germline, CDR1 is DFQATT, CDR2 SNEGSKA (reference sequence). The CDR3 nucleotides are TGCAGTGCTACCTCGGGTAGCGGGAACACCGGGGAGCTGTTTTTT. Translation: CSATSGSGNTGELFF.

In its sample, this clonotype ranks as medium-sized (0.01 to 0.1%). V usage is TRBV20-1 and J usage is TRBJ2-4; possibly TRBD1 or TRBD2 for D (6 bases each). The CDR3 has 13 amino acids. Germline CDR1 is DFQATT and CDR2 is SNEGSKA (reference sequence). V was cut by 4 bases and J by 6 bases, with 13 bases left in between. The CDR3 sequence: CSATGGGGNIQYF. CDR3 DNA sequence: TGCAGTGCTACCGGAGGAGGGGGAAACATTCAGTACTTC.

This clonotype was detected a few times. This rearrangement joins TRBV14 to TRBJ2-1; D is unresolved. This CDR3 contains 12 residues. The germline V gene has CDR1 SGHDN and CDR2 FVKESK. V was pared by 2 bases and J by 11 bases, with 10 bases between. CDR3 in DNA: TGTGCCAGCAGCCAAACGGTCGTCAAGCAGTTCTTC. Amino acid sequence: CASSQTVVKQFF. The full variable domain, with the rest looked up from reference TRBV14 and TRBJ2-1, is EAGVTQFPSHSVIEKGQTVTLRCDPISGHDNLYWYRRVMGKEIKFLLHFVKESKQDESGMPNNRFLAERTGGTYSTLKVQPAELEDSGVYFCASSQTVVKQFFGPGTRLTVL.

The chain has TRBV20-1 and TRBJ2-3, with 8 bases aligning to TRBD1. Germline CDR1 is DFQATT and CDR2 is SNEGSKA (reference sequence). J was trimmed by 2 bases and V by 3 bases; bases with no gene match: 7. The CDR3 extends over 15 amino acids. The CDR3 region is CSASSPGGHTDTQYF. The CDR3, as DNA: TGCAGTGCTAGTAGCCCAGGGGGCCACACAGATACGCAGTATTTT.

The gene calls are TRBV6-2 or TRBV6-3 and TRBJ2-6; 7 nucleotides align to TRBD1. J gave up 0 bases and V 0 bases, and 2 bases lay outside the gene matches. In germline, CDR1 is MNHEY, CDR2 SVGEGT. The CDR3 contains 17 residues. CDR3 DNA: TGTGCCAGCAGTTACTCGACAGGGCCCTCTGGGGCCAACGTCCTGACTTTC. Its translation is CASSYSTGPSGANVLTF.

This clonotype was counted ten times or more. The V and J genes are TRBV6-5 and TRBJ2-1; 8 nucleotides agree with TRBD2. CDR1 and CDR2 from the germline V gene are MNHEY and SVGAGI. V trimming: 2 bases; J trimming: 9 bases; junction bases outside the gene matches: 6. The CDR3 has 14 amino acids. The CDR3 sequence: CASSYGGGLSEQFF. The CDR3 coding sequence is TGTGCCAGCAGTTACGGCGGGGGGTTAAGTGAGCAGTTCTTC.

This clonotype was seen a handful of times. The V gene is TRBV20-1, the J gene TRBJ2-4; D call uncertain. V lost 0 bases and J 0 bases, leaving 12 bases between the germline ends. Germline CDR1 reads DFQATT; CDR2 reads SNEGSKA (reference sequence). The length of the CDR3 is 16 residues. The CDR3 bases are TGCAGTGCTAGAGATCCAAAGATACTAGCCAAAAACATTCAGTACTTC. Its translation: CSARDPKILAKNIQYF.

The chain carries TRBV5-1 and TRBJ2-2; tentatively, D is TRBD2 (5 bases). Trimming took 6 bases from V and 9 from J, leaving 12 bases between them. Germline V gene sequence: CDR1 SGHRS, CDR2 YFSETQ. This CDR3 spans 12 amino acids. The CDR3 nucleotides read TGCGCCAGCAAGCTGGAGGCCCGGGAGCTGTTTTTT. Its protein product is CASKLEARELFF.

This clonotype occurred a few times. The CDR3 loop is CASSLTGLANTGELFF. DNA for the CDR3: TGTGCCAGCAGTTTGACAGGGCTCGCGAACACCGGGGAGCTGTTTTTT. The chain combines TRBV28 with TRBJ2-2; 7 bases are a match to TRBD1. Germline trimming cut 3 bases from V and 0 bases from J; bases unmatched to any gene: 4. CDR1 is MDHEN and CDR2 is SYDVKM in the germline V gene. The CDR3 runs 16 residues.

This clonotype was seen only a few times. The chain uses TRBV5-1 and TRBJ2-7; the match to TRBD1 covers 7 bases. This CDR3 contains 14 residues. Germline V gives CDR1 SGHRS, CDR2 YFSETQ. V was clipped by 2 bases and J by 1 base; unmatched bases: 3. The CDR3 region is CASSFGQDSYEQYF. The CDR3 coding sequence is TGCGCCAGCAGCTTCGGACAGGATTCCTACGAGCAGTACTTC.

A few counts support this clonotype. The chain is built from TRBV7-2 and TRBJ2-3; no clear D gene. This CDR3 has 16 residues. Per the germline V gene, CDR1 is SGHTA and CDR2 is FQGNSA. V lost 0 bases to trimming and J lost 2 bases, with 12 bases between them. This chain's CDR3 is CASSLAGTIDTDTQYF. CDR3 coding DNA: TGTGCCAGCAGCTTAGCAGGCACTATAGACACAGATACGCAGTATTTT.